A selection of T cell receptor beta chains follows, all from one sample in a study of T-cell reconstitution after alpha-beta-depleted transplantation in children. MiXCR was run by TCRdb on the PCR reads, yielding one entry per CDR3 protein. This table has hundreds of thousands of distinct CDR3 sequences, approximately 15% appearing once. The sample here was PBMCs, mostly from graft donor cells, taken 360 days after TCRalphabeta/CD19-depleted stem cell transplant. These TCRs come from a male patient younger than 18 who had a stem cell transplant for acute lymphoblastic leukemia, so the T cells may come from the graft donor. Both conserved end residues are part of each CDR3. D genes are given only for firm matches. Where a row states a size, it is once, few, many or the class of an expanded clone; other rows omit it.

v_call	clone_size	d_call	cdr3_length	j_call	cdr3_nt	cdr3_aa
TRBV11-2	-	-	16	TRBJ2-1	TGTGCCAGCAGCTTAGAGCGTTCGAGCTCCTACAATGAGCAGTTCTTC	CASSLERSSSYNEQFF
TRBV5-1	-	TRBD1	14	TRBJ1-4	TGCGCCAGCAGGGGCGGACAGGGTAATGAAAAACTGTTTTTT	CASRGGQGNEKLFF
TRBV5-1	-	TRBD2	13	TRBJ2-7	TGCGCCAGCAGCTGGGGGGGGGAGTACGAGCAGTACTTC	CASSWGGEYEQYF
TRBV29-1	few	TRBD2	16	TRBJ2-5	TGCAGCGTTGATGGTCTAGCGGGAGAGTACCAAGAGACCCAGTACTTC	CSVDGLAGEYQETQYF
TRBV15	few	-	15	TRBJ2-1	TGTGCCACCAGCAGAGGAAGGGAACGGGAAAATGAGCAGTTCTTC	CATSRGRERENEQFF
TRBV7-9	few	-	15	TRBJ2-3	TGTGCCAGCAGCCTAGGGCGGGGAAGCACAGATACGCAGTATTTT	CASSLGRGSTDTQYF
TRBV15	-	TRBD2	15	TRBJ2-1	TGTGCCACCAGCAGTAGCGGGGTTCCGGGGTGGGAGCAGTTCTTC	CATSSSGVPGWEQFF
TRBV7-2	few	-	13	TRBJ2-5	TGTGCCAGCAGCTCAACGGGAGTTGCGACCCAGTACTTC	CASSSTGVATQYF
TRBV14	-	TRBD1	15	TRBJ2-5	TGTGCCAGCAGCCATTGGACAGGCTCACAAGAGACCCAGTACTTC	CASSHWTGSQETQYF
TRBV5-6	many	-	15	TRBJ2-1	TGTGCCAGCAGCTTGGGTCATTCCTCCTACAATGAGCAGTTCTTC	CASSLGHSSYNEQFF
TRBV7-3	-	-	14	TRBJ2-3	TGTGCCAGCAGCGCAGACTTAATTACAGATACGCAGTATTTT	CASSADLITDTQYF
TRBV20-1	once	TRBD1	14	TRBJ1-5	TGCAGCGCCGGACAGGGGGCAATGGATCAGCCCCAGCATTTT	CSAGQGAMDQPQHF
TRBV15	few	-	17	TRBJ1-3	TGTGCCACCAGCAGGGCCCGGGGGGGGTCCTCTGGAAACACCATATATTTT	CATSRARGGSSGNTIYF
TRBV5-1	-	-	15	TRBJ2-2	TGCGCCAGCAGCTTGGGAGACGCGAACACCGGGGAGCTGTTTTTT	CASSLGDANTGELFF
TRBV9	few	-	15	TRBJ2-1	TGTGCCAGCAGCGCTGGGACCCGATCATACAATGAGCAGTTCTTC	CASSAGTRSYNEQFF
TRBV5-1	-	TRBD1	16	TRBJ1-1	TGCGCCAGCAGGGAGGCTTTCAGGGGGGCGAACACTGAAGCTTTCTTT	CASREAFRGANTEAFF
TRBV5-1	few	TRBD2	17	TRBJ2-5	TGCGCCAGCAGCTTGTCGGTAGGCGGACTAGCCCAAGAGACCCAGTACTTC	CASSLSVGGLAQETQYF
TRBV5-1	few	-	14	TRBJ2-1	TGCGCCAGCAGCATAACCTCAGGTGCGGGGCCCGTGAGATTC	CASSITSGAGPVRF
TRBV29-1	few	-	15	TRBJ2-5	TGCAGCGCTGATCCCGGGGCAGTCAGCCGGAGGTCCCAGTACTTC	CSADPGAVSRRSQYF
TRBV14	many	TRBD1	15	TRBJ2-1	TGTGCCAGCAGCCTAGACAGGGGACTGAACAATGAGCAGTTCTTC	CASSLDRGLNNEQFF
TRBV29-1	few	-	13	TRBJ2-3	TGCAGCTTGGGGGTGTCGGGCACAGATACGCAGTATTTT	CSLGVSGTDTQYF
TRBV7-9	-	-	16	TRBJ2-7	TGTGCCAGCAGCCCTAAATCGTACACCCCGGGCTACGAGCAGTACTTC	CASSPKSYTPGYEQYF
TRBV29-1	many	-	12	TRBJ1-1	TGCAGCGTCCTGGACGGGAACACTGAAGCTTTCTTT	CSVLDGNTEAFF
TRBV6-6	few	-	12	TRBJ1-1	TGTGCCAGCAGTTACCAGAACACTGAAGCTTTCTTT	CASSYQNTEAFF
TRBV27	-	TRBD1	18	TRBJ1-6	TGTGCCAGCAGCCCACTTGGCCCTCAGGGGGCGGGTAATTCACCCCTCCACTTT	CASSPLGPQGAGNSPLHF
TRBV6-5	-	TRBD1	13	TRBJ1-2	TGTGCCAGCAGTTCAGACAGGGACTATGGCTACACCTTC	CASSSDRDYGYTF
TRBV12-3/TRBV12-4	-	TRBD2	15	TRBJ2-7	TGTGCCAGCAGTCCCGGACTAGACTACTACTACGAGCAGTACTTC	CASSPGLDYYYEQYF